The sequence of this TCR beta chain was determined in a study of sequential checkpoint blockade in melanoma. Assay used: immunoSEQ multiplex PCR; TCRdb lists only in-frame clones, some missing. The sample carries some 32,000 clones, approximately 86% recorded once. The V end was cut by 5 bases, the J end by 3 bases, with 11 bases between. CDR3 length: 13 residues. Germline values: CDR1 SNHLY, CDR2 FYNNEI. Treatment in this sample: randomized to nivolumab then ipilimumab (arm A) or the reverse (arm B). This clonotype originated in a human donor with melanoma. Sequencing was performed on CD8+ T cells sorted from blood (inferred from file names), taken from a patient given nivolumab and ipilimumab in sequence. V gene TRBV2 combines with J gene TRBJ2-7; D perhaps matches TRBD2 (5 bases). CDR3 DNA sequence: TGTGCCAGCAGTAGCGGAACGAACTACGAGCAGTACTTC. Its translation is CASSSGTNYEQYF.